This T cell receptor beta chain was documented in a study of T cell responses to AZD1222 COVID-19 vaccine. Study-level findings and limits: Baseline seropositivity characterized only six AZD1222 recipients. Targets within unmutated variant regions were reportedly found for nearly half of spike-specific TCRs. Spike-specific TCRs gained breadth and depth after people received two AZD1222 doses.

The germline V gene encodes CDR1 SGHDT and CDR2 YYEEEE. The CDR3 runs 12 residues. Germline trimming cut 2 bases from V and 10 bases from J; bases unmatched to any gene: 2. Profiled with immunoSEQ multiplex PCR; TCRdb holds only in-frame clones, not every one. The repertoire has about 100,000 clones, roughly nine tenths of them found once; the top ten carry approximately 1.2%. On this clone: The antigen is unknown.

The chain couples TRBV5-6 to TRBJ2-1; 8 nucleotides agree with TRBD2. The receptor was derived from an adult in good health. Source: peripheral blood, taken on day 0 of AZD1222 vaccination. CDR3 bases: TGTGCCAGCAGCTTTTCGGGAGGGGAGCAGTTCTTC. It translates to CASSFSGGEQFF.